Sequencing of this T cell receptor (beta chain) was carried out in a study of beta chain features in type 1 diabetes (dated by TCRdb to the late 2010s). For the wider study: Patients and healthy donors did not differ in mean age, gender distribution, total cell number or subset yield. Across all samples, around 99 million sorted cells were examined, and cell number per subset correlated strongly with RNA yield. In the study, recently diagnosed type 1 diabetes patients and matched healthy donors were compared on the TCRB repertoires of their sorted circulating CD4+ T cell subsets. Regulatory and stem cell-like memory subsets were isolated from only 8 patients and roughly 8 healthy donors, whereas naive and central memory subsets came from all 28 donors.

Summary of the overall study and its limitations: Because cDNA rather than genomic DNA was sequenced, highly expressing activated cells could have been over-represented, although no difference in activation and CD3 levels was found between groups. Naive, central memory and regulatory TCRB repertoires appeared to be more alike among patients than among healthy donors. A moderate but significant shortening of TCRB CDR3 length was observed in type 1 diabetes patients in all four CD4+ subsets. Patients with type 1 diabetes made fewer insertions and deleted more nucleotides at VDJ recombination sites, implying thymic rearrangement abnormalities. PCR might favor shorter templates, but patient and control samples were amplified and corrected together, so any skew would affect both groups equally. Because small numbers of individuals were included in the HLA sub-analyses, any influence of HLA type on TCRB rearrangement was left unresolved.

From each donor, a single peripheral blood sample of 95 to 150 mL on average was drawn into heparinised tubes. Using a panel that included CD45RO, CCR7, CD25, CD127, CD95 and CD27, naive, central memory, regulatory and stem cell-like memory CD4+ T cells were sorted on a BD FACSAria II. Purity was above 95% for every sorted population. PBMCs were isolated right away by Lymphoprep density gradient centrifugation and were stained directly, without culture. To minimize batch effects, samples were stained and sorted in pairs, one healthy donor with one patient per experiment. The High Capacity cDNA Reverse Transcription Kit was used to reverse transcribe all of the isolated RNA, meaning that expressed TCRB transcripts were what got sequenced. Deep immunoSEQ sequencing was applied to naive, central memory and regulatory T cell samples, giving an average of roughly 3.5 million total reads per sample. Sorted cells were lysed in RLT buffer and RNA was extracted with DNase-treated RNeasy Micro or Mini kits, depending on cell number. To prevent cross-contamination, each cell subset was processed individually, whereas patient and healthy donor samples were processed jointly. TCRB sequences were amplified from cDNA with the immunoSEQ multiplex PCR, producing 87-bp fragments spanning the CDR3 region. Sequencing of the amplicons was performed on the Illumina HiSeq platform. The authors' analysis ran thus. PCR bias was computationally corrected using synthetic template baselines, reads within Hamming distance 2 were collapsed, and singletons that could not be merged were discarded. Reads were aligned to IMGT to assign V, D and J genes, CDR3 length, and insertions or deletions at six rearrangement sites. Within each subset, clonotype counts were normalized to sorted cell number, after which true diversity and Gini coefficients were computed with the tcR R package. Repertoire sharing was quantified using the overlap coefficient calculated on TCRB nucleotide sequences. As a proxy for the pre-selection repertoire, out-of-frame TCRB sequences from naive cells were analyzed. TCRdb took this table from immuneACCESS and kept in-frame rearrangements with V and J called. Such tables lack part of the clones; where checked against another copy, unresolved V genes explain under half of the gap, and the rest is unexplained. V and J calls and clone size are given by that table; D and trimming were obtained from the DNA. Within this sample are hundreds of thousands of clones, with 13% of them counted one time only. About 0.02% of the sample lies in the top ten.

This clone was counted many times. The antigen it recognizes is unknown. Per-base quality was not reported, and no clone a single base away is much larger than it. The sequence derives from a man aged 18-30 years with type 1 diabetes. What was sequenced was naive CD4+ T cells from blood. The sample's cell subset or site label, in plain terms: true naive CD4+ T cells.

DNA sequence: TGTGCCAGCAGCGACTCGGGCAGCTACGAGCAGTACTTC. Its coded protein is CASSDSGSYEQYF. The chain uses TRBV7-9 and TRBJ2-7; no D gene call is confident. V and J are truncated by 5 bases and 3 bases respectively, leaving an intervening sequence of 11 bases. Per the germline V gene (reference sequence), SEHNR is the CDR1 and FQNEAQ is the CDR2. From the cysteine up to the phenylalanine, the CDR3 has a length of 13 residues. Only the CDR3 DNA is retained, 39 bases long and in frame from the first base.